This T cell receptor (beta chain) was retrieved from a study of STAT3 mutations in large granular lymphocyte leukemia. Findings and caveats of the study: Every T-cell large granular lymphocyte leukemia patient had at least one immunodominant TCR beta clonotype. Some patients had persisting codominant clonotypes that could mask small clones.

Germline assignment: CDR1 MNHNS and CDR2 SASEGT. V shed 4 bases and J 7 bases; nucleotides not matched to a gene: 5. There are 13 residues in the CDR3. Notes on this clone: Its specificity is not known.

Clones were read by immunoSEQ multiplex PCR, and TCRdb kept only the in-frame ones, dropping some. This table holds some 3,900 clones, 82% found once. The TCR comes from a boy between 5 and 17 years old with T-cell large granular lymphocyte leukemia. Some clones in this sample may be carry-over from other donors' samples. Sequencing input: peripheral blood mononuclear cells. The chain links TRBV6-1 to TRBJ2-3; TRBD1 aligns across 7 bases. CDR3 sequence reads: CASSGGQMNTQYF. The CDR3 bases are TGTGCCAGCAGTGGGGGACAGATGAATACGCAGTATTTT.